These 9 T cell receptor beta chains were all obtained from the same sample, sequenced in a study of OX40 agonist ivuxolimab in advanced cancers. Method: immunoSEQ multiplex PCR; TCRdb's copy keeps in-frame clones and lacks some. The sample comprises about 28,000 clones, approximately 86% of which are singletons, and 25% to 30% rests with the top ten. The source was CD4+ or CD8+ T cells sorted from blood, collected in a trial of the OX40 agonist ivuxolimab. These TCRs come from an adult with an advanced solid tumor such as melanoma, head and neck, liver or kidney cancer.

This sequence joins TRBV21-1 and TRBJ2-7; the table names TRBD1, a call not compared with the DNA. TRBV21-1 is described as a pseudogene. CDR3 length equals 15 residues. CDR3 amino acids: CASIVSGRFLYEQYF. In nucleotides, the CDR3 is TGTGCCAGCATCGTTTCAGGGCGTTTCCTCTACGAGCAGTACTTC.

The chain combines TRBV6-4 with TRBJ1-1; 8 nucleotides line up with TRBD1. V trimming: 5 bases; J trimming: 1 base; junction bases outside the gene matches: 9. CDR3 length: 16 residues. Germline CDR1 and CDR2: MRHNA and SNTAGT. CDR3 in DNA: TGTGCCAGCAGTCTGAGTGACAGGGGACCGAACACTGAAGCTTTCTTT. Translation gives CASSLSDRGPNTEAFF.

This rearrangement joins TRBV2 to TRBJ1-2; 8 bases fit TRBD1. The CDR3 covers 15 residues. V lost 3 bases to trimming and J lost 4 bases; unmatched junction nucleotides: 7. From germline, CDR1 is SNHLY and CDR2 FYNNEI. CDR3 sequence reads: CASSDLTGAAYGYTF. CDR3 coding DNA: TGTGCCAGCAGTGACCTGACAGGGGCAGCCTATGGCTACACCTTC.

The chain uses TRBV7-9 and TRBJ2-1; D not resolved. V was trimmed by 5 bases and J by 8 bases, leaving 13 bases between them. Germline lookup yields CDR1 SEHNR and CDR2 FQNEAQ (reference sequence). There are 13 residues in the CDR3. CDR3 loop: CASSPPSLDEQFF. The CDR3 DNA reads as TGTGCCAGCAGCCCCCCGTCGTTGGATGAGCAGTTCTTC.

The chain couples TRBV13 to TRBJ2-3; TRBD2 is a possible D gene (6 bases). The CDR3 spans 14 residues. In germline, CDR1 is PRHDT, CDR2 FYEKMQ (reference sequence). Deletions cut 4 bases from V and 2 bases from J, with 10 bases between. The CDR3 bases are TGTGCCAGCAGCTCGGGACTGGTCACAGATACGCAGTATTTT. Protein: CASSSGLVTDTQYF.

The V and J genes are TRBV5-6 and TRBJ2-7, with 8 bases matching TRBD1. Germline CDR1 SGHDT, CDR2 YYEEEE. This CDR3 is 14 amino acids long. V trimming: 4 bases; J trimming: 2 bases; junction bases outside the gene matches: 5. For the CDR3, the DNA is TGTGCCAGCAGCCCGGACAGGGACCCCTACGAGCAGTACTTC. Translated, it gives CASSPDRDPYEQYF.

The V gene is TRBV9, the J gene TRBJ1-2; D gene unclear. Trimming took 6 bases from V and 6 from J, leaving 21 bases between them. This CDR3 region has 15 residues. Per the germline V gene, CDR1 is SGDLS and CDR2 is YYNGEE. The CDR3 coding sequence is TGTGCCAGCACCCCAAGCCCGAGGCAAAGGGATGGCTACACCTTC. Translated: CASTPSPRQRDGYTF. The full variable domain, with the rest looked up from reference TRBV9 and TRBJ1-2, is DSGVTQTPKHLITATGQRVTLRCSPRSGDLSVYWYQQSLDQGLQFLIQYYNGEERAKGNILERFSAQQFPDLHSELNLSSLELGDSALYFCASTPSPRQRDGYTFGSGTRLTVV.

V is TRBV6-5 and J is TRBJ1-4; D gene unclear. The CDR3 is 12 amino acids. From germline, CDR1 is MNHEY and CDR2 SVGAGI. V dropped 6 bases and J dropped 6 bases, with 8 bases sitting between them. The CDR3 reads CASSGGHEKLFF. Written as DNA, the CDR3 is TGTGCCAGCAGCGGTGGGCATGAAAAACTGTTTTTT.

V usage is TRBV4-1 and J usage is TRBJ1-2; D unclear. Germline V gene sequence: CDR1 MGHRA, CDR2 YSYEKL. The CDR3 is made up of 14 amino acids. Trimming removed 0 bases from V and 2 bases from J, with 7 bases in between. The CDR3 loop reads CASSQESENYGYTF. The CDR3 DNA is TGCGCCAGCAGCCAAGAGTCGGAGAACTATGGCTACACCTTC.